What follows are 32 T cell receptor beta chains derived from one specimen sequenced in a study of OX40 agonist ivuxolimab in advanced cancers. TCRdb keeps only in-frame clones here, not all; method: immunoSEQ multiplex PCR. The sample lists around 25,000 clones; 88% were seen once. Specimen: CD4+ or CD8+ T cells sorted from blood, collected in a trial of the OX40 agonist ivuxolimab. These receptor sequences come from an adult with an advanced solid tumor such as melanoma, head and neck, liver or kidney cancer.

This clone was seen only once. The chain uses TRBV7-2 and TRBJ1-1; D call uncertain. CDR1 is SGHTA, CDR2 FQGNSA, per germline. Between the trimmed V and J ends, which lost 8 bases and 4 bases, there was a span of 8 bases. This CDR3 is built from 11 residues. CDR3 region: CASAILTEAFF. The DNA for the CDR3 is TGTGCCAGCGCCATCCTCACTGAAGCTTTCTTT.

Only one count was recorded for this clone. The V gene is TRBV18, the J gene TRBJ1-4, with D unresolved. This CDR3 comprises 17 residues. The germline V and J ends were trimmed by 1 base and 1 base, with 13 bases remaining between them. Looked up from germline, CDR1 is KGHSH and CDR2 is LQKENI. The CDR3 protein is CASSPLRAGKTNEKLFF. DNA for the CDR3: TGTGCCAGCTCACCACTGAGGGCGGGGAAAACTAATGAAAAACTGTTTTTT.

V is TRBV2 and J is TRBJ2-5; 8 nucleotides match TRBD1. This CDR3 comprises 13 residues. V lost 7 bases to trimming and J lost 4 bases; unmatched junction nucleotides: 5. Germline CDR1 reads SNHLY; CDR2 reads FYNNEI. CDR3 in amino acids: CASMDRVVETQYF. For the CDR3, the DNA is TGTGCCAGCATGGACAGGGTGGTAGAGACCCAGTACTTC. The whole variable domain, filled in from reference TRBV2 and TRBJ2-5, reads EPEVTQTPSHQVTQMGQEVILRCVPISNHLYFYWYRQILGQKVEFLVSFYNNEISEKSEIFDDQFSVERPDGSNFTLKIRSTKLEDSAMYFCASMDRVVETQYFGPGTRLLVL.

The V gene is TRBV7-9, the J gene TRBJ2-2; D is uncertain. The germline CDR1 and CDR2 sequences are SEHNR and FQNEAQ (reference sequence). There are 15 residues in the CDR3. V was trimmed by 2 bases and J by 4 bases, leaving 11 bases between them. The CDR3, as DNA: TGTGCCAGCAGCTTATTAGGCAGACCCACCGGGGAGCTGTTTTTT. Translating it yields CASSLLGRPTGELFF. Based on the CDR3 plus reference TRBV7-9 and TRBJ2-2, the full variable domain is DTGVSQNPRHKITKRGQNVTFRCDPISEHNRLYWYRQTLGQGPEFLTYFQNEAQLEKSRLLSDRFSAERPKGSFSTLEIQRTEQGDSAMYLCASSLLGRPTGELFFGEGSRLTVL.

The rearrangement links TRBV7-9 to TRBJ1-2, with 11 bases matching TRBD1. CDR3 length equals 13 residues. J gave up 8 bases and V 5 bases, and 4 bases lay outside the gene matches. From germline, CDR1 is SEHNR and CDR2 FQNEAQ (reference sequence). The CDR3 coding sequence is TGTGCCAGCAGCGGACAGGGGGCAGGAGGCTACACCTTC. Translation gives CASSGQGAGGYTF.

This rearrangement joins TRBV5-1 to TRBJ2-5; a weak D match, TRBD2 (6 bases). V lost 0 bases, J lost 2 bases, and 11 bases lay in between. This CDR3 spans 15 amino acids. Germline CDR1 reads SGHRS; CDR2 reads YFSETQ. Here the CDR3 DNA reads TGCGCCAGCAGCTTGGTGGCTAGCGCACAAGAGACCCAGTACTTC. Its translation: CASSLVASAQETQYF. Supplemented by reference TRBV5-1 and TRBJ2-5, the full variable domain reads KAGVTQTPRYLIKTRGQQVTLSCSPISGHRSVSWYQQTPGQGLQFLFEYFSETQRNKGNFPGRFSGRQFSNSRSEMNVSTLELGDSALYLCASSLVASAQETQYFGPGTRLLVL.

The chain couples TRBV15 to TRBJ1-3; D is possibly TRBD1 (5 bases). This CDR3 comprises 14 residues. Trimming pared 8 bases from V and 0 bases from J, leaving 11 bases between. The V gene's germline CDR1 is LNHNV and CDR2 YYDKDF (reference sequence). CDR3 DNA sequence: TGTGCCACCGCCGAAAGGGGCTCTGGAAACACCATATATTTT. Its translation: CATAERGSGNTIYF.

The chain couples TRBV4-1 to TRBJ1-1; D is undetermined. The germline gives CDR1 MGHRA, CDR2 YSYEKL. V gave up 4 bases and J gave up 4 bases, with 16 bases separating them. The CDR3 totals 15 residues. CDR3 sequence: CASSPPLGIVTEAFF. The DNA for the CDR3 is TGCGCCAGCAGCCCCCCGTTAGGGATTGTCACTGAAGCTTTCTTT.

The CDR3 sequence: CASSRHLEGVNEKLFF. CDR3 bases: TGTGCCAGCAGCCGTCACCTGGAGGGGGTTAATGAAAAACTGTTTTTT. This sequence joins TRBV27 and TRBJ1-4, with D possibly TRBD1 on 6 matching bases. The CDR3 has 16 residues. Trimming removed 6 bases at V and 4 bases at J, with 18 bases between. CDR1 is MNHEY, CDR2 SMNVEV, per germline (reference sequence). The variable domain in full, with the rest retrieved from reference TRBV27 and TRBJ1-4, is EAQVTQNPRYLITVTGKKLTVTCSQNMNHEYMSWYRQDPGLGLRQIYYSMNVEVTDKGDVPEGYKVSRKEKRNFPLILESPSPNQTSLYFCASSRHLEGVNEKLFFGSGTQLSVL.

The chain recombines TRBV23-1 with TRBJ2-1, with a weak D call TRBD2 (5 bases). TRBV23-1 is an ORF for which the function is uncertain. This CDR3 contains 14 residues. Deletions cut 11 bases from V and 2 bases from J, with 16 bases between. The CDR3 is CARAAGKPYNEQFF. The CDR3, as DNA: TGCGCCCGCGCGGCCGGGAAACCCTACAATGAGCAGTTCTTC.

The chain has TRBV11-3 and TRBJ2-2, with a weak D call TRBD2 (6 bases). The CDR3 is made up of 17 amino acids. The V gene's germline CDR1 is SGHNT and CDR2 YENEEA. V gave up 2 bases and J gave up 1 base, with 14 bases separating them. CDR3 bases: TGTGCCAGCAGCTTATCTTGGGGACTCAGGAACACCGGGGAGCTGTTTTTT. Encoded protein: CASSLSWGLRNTGELFF.

This clone has just one count. V and J are TRBV12-5 and TRBJ1-2, with D perhaps TRBD1 (5 bases). The germline gives CDR1 LGHNT, CDR2 FRNRAP. Trimming cost V 6 bases and J 8 bases, with 19 bases left between them. The CDR3 totals 14 residues. CDR3 coding DNA: TGTGCTAGTGGCCTTCCGGGGGGACGGGGCGGCTACACCTTC. Its protein is CASGLPGGRGGYTF.

The chain is built from TRBV4-3 and TRBJ1-1; D might be TRBD1 (6 bases). CDR1 is LGHNA, CDR2 YSLEER, per germline. CDR3 length equals 15 residues. The V gene lost 1 base and the J gene lost 1 base, with 10 bases spanning the gap. The CDR3 reads CASSQGTERNTEAFF. DNA for the CDR3: TGCGCCAGCAGCCAAGGGACAGAGAGGAACACTGAAGCTTTCTTT.

This chain uses TRBV4-3 with TRBJ2-7; 10 nucleotides line up with TRBD1. V lost 2 bases to trimming and J lost 6 bases; unmatched junction nucleotides: 7. Germline V lookup: CDR1 LGHNA, CDR2 YSLEER. The CDR3 contains 15 residues. CDR3 nucleotide sequence: TGCGCCAGCAGCCAACCGGGACAGGGGTACCTCGAGCAGTACTTC. Translated, it gives CASSQPGQGYLEQYF.

The genes are TRBV18 and TRBJ2-7, with 11 bases identical to TRBD2. Germline values: CDR1 KGHSH, CDR2 LQKENI. Losses at the gene ends were 2 bases for V and 4 bases for J; bases not matched to a gene: 7. The CDR3 sequence is 16 residues long. The CDR3 sequence: CASSPTSGGFGYEQYF. CDR3 coding DNA: TGTGCCAGCTCACCAACTAGCGGGGGTTTCGGGTACGAGCAGTACTTC.

V is TRBV5-8 and J is TRBJ1-5; TRBD1 is a possible D gene (5 bases). The germline V and J ends were trimmed by 0 bases and 9 bases, with 10 bases remaining between them. This CDR3 has 13 residues. Germline assignment: CDR1 SGHTS and CDR2 YDEGEE. CDR3 amino acids: CASSLERGGPQHF. The DNA for the CDR3 is TGTGCCAGCAGCTTGGAGAGGGGAGGGCCCCAGCATTTT. Complete variable domain (other parts from reference TRBV5-8 and TRBJ1-5): EAGVTQSPTHLIKTRGQQATLRCSPISGHTSVYWYQQALGLGLQFLLWYDEGEERNRGNFPPRFSGRQFPNYSSELNVNALELEDSALYLCASSLERGGPQHFGDGTRLSIL.

The J gene is TRBJ2-1, the V gene TRBV30; 15 nucleotides match TRBD2. V was clipped by 5 bases and J by 6 bases; unmatched bases: 2. Germline V CDR1 and CDR2: GTSNPN, SVGIG (reference sequence). The CDR3 extends over 14 amino acids. CDR3 residues: CAWGLAGGRNEQFF. Written as DNA, the CDR3 is TGTGCCTGGGGACTAGCGGGGGGGCGCAATGAGCAGTTCTTC.

The chain links TRBV19 to TRBJ2-2, with 11 bases aligning to TRBD1. Trimming removed 3 bases from V and 5 bases from J; junction bases left unmatched: 8. The CDR3 contains 17 residues. In germline, CDR1 is LNHDA, CDR2 SQIVND (reference sequence). The CDR3 protein is CASSIQRTGGLTGELFF. Here the CDR3 DNA reads TGTGCCAGTAGTATTCAGAGGACAGGGGGCCTGACCGGGGAGCTGTTTTTT.

Here the CDR3 DNA reads TGCGCCAGCAGAGGGGGCAGCACCGGGGAGCTGTTTTTT. Translation gives CASRGGSTGELFF. The rearrangement links TRBV5-1 to TRBJ2-2, with 7 bases that match TRBD1. This CDR3 contains 13 residues. Trimming took 5 bases from V and 4 from J; bases not matched to a gene: 2. Germline loops: CDR1 SGHRS, CDR2 YFSETQ.

The V call is TRBV6-5, the J call TRBJ1-4; D uncertain. Germline-derived CDR1 and CDR2 are MNHEY and SVGAGI. The CDR3 has 14 amino acids. V shed 6 bases and J shed 5 bases, with 13 bases lying between them. The CDR3 here is CASSLPGRNEKLFF. The DNA for the CDR3 is TGTGCCAGCAGCCTACCAGGCAGGAATGAAAAACTGTTTTTT.

J is TRBJ1-1 and V is TRBV27, with 9 bases lining up with TRBD1. The J segment lost 6 bases and the V segment lost 5 bases, leaving 7 bases of the junction unmatched. The V gene's germline CDR1 is MNHEY and CDR2 SMNVEV (reference sequence). The CDR3 runs to 14 residues. As DNA, the CDR3 is TGTGCCAGCAGTAGGGACAGGGCGAGGGCTGAAGCTTTCTTT. Its protein product is CASSRDRARAEAFF.

The rearrangement uses TRBV7-2 and TRBJ1-2; D is unresolved. Trimming took 0 bases from V and 5 from J, leaving 7 bases between them. This CDR3 has 13 residues. Germline loops: CDR1 SGHTA, CDR2 FQGNSA. As DNA, the CDR3 is TGTGCCAGCAGCTTAGCGGGGTATTATGGCTACACCTTC. It yields the protein CASSLAGYYGYTF.

V and J are TRBV30 and TRBJ2-1; 8 nucleotides align to TRBD1. Germline loops: CDR1 GTSNPN, CDR2 SVGIG (reference sequence). Losses at the gene ends were 3 bases for V and 14 bases for J; bases not matched to a gene: 6. The length of the CDR3 is 11 residues. CDR3 residues: CAWSRTGREFF. The CDR3, as DNA: TGTGCCTGGAGCCGGACAGGGAGAGAGTTCTTC.

This clone was found a few times. V gene TRBV5-1 combines with J gene TRBJ2-7; no clear D gene. The CDR3 spans 16 residues. Deletions cut 4 bases from V and 7 bases from J, with 24 bases between. Germline V CDR1 and CDR2: SGHRS, YFSETQ. CDR3 sequence reads: CASSQESALERSEQYF. The CDR3 DNA follows: TGCGCCAGCAGCCAAGAATCGGCCCTCGAACGGTCTGAGCAGTACTTC.

The chain combines TRBV7-9 with TRBJ2-2; 13 bases map to TRBD2. Germline loops: CDR1 SEHNR, CDR2 FQNEAQ (reference sequence). V lost 4 bases, J lost 3 bases, and 2 bases stayed unmatched. The length of the CDR3 is 16 residues. CDR3 loop: CASSSGLAGDTGELFF. CDR3 DNA sequence: TGTGCCAGCAGCTCTGGACTAGCGGGGGACACCGGGGAGCTGTTTTTT.

The chain carries TRBV11-3 and TRBJ2-2, with 8 positions matching TRBD1. Looked up from germline, CDR1 is SGHNT and CDR2 is YENEEA. This CDR3 has 15 amino acids. V gave up 6 bases and J gave up 5 bases; unmatched junction bases: 8. The CDR3 DNA reads as TGTGCCAGCAGTCCTGACAGGGGCGGAACCGGGGAGCTGTTTTTT. This sequence encodes CASSPDRGGTGELFF.

The chain is built from TRBV28 and TRBJ1-5; D might be TRBD1 (6 bases). CDR3 length equals 17 residues. V gave up 8 bases and J gave up 3 bases, with 23 bases separating them. Germline values: CDR1 MDHEN, CDR2 SYDVKM. DNA for the CDR3: TGTGCCAGCTCCCCGGGGGGGGCGGTGGGGTCCAATCAGCCCCAGCATTTT. Translated, it gives CASSPGGAVGSNQPQHF.

This sequence joins TRBV27 and TRBJ2-7; D may be TRBD2 (6 bases). The germline V gene has CDR1 MNHEY and CDR2 SMNVEV (reference sequence). This CDR3 comprises 16 residues. The V and J ends lost 5 bases and 2 bases respectively, with 19 bases between them. CDR3 sequence (DNA): TGTGCCAGCAGTCCCCCGTGGAGGGGAGCAACCTACGAGCAGTACTTC. It is translated as CASSPPWRGATYEQYF.

This rearrangement joins TRBV19 to TRBJ2-3, with TRBD1 identical over 8 bases. Germline V gene data show CDR1 as LNHDA and CDR2 as SQIVND (reference sequence). The CDR3 is 16 residues long. Trimming removed 7 bases from V and 1 base from J; junction bases left unmatched: 10. CDR3 sequence (DNA): TGTGCCAGTACTCGATCGGGACAGGCGGGCACAGATACGCAGTATTTT. Residues: CASTRSGQAGTDTQYF.

The chain couples TRBV4-1 to TRBJ1-2; D not certain. The CDR3 has 14 residues. V lost 4 bases and J lost 8, with 17 bases in between. CDR1 MGHRA and CDR2 YSYEKL come from the germline V gene. The DNA for the CDR3 is TGCGCCAGCAGCCCGAGCGGGGTGGAGAGGGGCTACACCTTC. Its protein product is CASSPSGVERGYTF.

The V gene is TRBV28, the J gene TRBJ1-2; 9 bases are a match to TRBD1. CDR1 and CDR2 (germline): MDHEN, SYDVKM. The V and J ends lost 6 bases and 6 bases, in that order; junction bases with no gene match: 11. The CDR3 length is 15 residues. The CDR3 sequence: CASRVPTGGGDGYTF. The CDR3 region has the DNA TGTGCCAGCAGAGTTCCAACAGGGGGCGGGGATGGCTACACCTTC.

The J gene is TRBJ1-2, the V gene TRBV19; possibly TRBD1 for D (6 bases). The V end was cut by 0 bases, the J end by 4 bases, with 12 bases between. CDR1 LNHDA and CDR2 SQIVND come from the germline V gene (reference sequence). This CDR3 has 15 amino acids. The CDR3 DNA sequence: TGTGCCAGTAGTATAGACCCGGGGGGCCCCTATGGCTACACCTTC. Amino acids: CASSIDPGGPYGYTF.